The table lists the clone carrying this T cell receptor (beta chain) with a few counts. Antigen: not known. One end of the junction fails to match germline, which may point to a read error. A second roughly 7 to 11 cycle PCR used barcoded and J-beta primers. Via MiXCR, TCRdb re-called the 5' RACE reads, giving one row per CDR3 protein. The sample shows roughly 1,700,000 distinct CDR3 sequences, about 28% of them seen only once. The CDR3 extends over 13 amino acids. These data originate in a study of blood T cells in healthy people across ages. Study-level findings and limits: Underestimates were what the diversity estimates from one million T cells were considered to be. The fall in TCR beta diversity per million T cells was roughly linear with age.

This chain joins TRBV12-3 or TRBV12-4 and TRBJ1-2; tentatively, D is TRBD1 (5 bases). Sequences were obtained from blood. The clonotype comes from a woman under 40 in good health. CDR3 residues: CTSSLGRQNGYTF. The CDR3 nucleotides are TGTACCAGCAGCCTCGGCCGACAGAATGGCTACACCTTC.